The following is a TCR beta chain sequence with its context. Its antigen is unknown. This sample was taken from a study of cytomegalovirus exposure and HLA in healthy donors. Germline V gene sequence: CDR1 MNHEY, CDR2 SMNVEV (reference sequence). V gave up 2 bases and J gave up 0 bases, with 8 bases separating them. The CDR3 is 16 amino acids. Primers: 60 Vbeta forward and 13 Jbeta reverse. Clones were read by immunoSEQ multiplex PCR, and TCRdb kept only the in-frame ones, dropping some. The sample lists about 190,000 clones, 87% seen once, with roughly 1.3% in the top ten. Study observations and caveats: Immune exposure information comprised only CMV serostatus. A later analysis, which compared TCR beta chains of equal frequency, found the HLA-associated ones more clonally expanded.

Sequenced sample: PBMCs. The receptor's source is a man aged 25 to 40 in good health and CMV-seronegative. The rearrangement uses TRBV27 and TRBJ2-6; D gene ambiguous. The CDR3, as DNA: TGTGCCAGCAGTTTAGCCCGGAGCTCTGGGGCCAACGTCCTGACTTTC. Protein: CASSLARSSGANVLTF.